This is a list of T cell receptor beta chains from one sample in a study of graft-versus-host responses after intestinal transplantation. Generated by immunoSEQ multiplex PCR, the TCRdb table keeps only in-frame clones and is missing some. The sample has 70,000 to 80,000 clones; 90% are singletons. No cognate antigen is known for these TCRs. Sequences were derived from unstimulated CD8+ T cells sorted from spleen or lymph node cells, sampled before intestinal transplant. These TCRs come from a human donor who received an intestinal transplant. CDR3s include the opening cysteine and the closing phenylalanine or tryptophan. Each record gives: V gene, D gene, CDR3 protein. D genes are given only for firm matches.

TRBV7-6 | NA | CASSSSPSYGSYEQYF
TRBV2 | NA | CASGDNLANYGYTF
TRBV6-1 | NA | CASSEGYISYEQYF
TRBV6-8 | NA | CASRDLGTRHGTQYF
TRBV15 | NA | CAAEGETFYEQYF
TRBV27 | TRBD2 | CASSRGLAGGWEQYF
TRBV5-5 | NA | CASSLVAGDYEQYF
TRBV12-5 | NA | CASGKQYEQYF
TRBV5-1 | NA | CASSSGSRDYGYTF
TRBV5-1 | TRBD1 | CASSPTGTVSRNTEAFF
TRBV4-1 | NA | CASSQGEATEAFF
TRBV27 | NA | CASSIDSSSSYEQYF
TRBV5-1 | NA | CASSLLDEQFF
TRBV18 | NA | CASSPSTGTGELFF
TRBV4-3 | TRBD1 | CASSQGLGQDLYGYTF
TRBV7-9 | NA | CASSLSGSRSSYEQYF
TRBV2 | NA | CASSEAGEGDLETQYF
TRBV7-9 | TRBD2 | CASSPGLDDEQFF
TRBV7-8 | TRBD2 | CASSSGGLSYNEQFF
TRBV9 | NA | CASSGRQAYGYTF
TRBV4-1 | NA | CASSHHPAGVAFSYEQYF
TRBV5-6 | TRBD1 | CASRTGFSEAFF
TRBV7-9 | TRBD1 | CASSLGTGGVETQYF
TRBV5-3 | NA | CARSLRSMGPYEQYF
TRBV7-2 | NA | CASSRSQGVGNSPLHF
TRBV9 | TRBD2 | CASSVGGLAADTQYF
TRBV9 | TRBD1 | CASRRPGQGPNYGYTF
TRBV29-1 | NA | CSVRGMNTEAFF
TRBV5-4 | NA | CASSPMGPGEMNTEAFF
TRBV7-6 | TRBD1 | CASSSGQGVTDEQYF
TRBV7-6 | NA | CASSPETGLDYGYTF
TRBV9 | NA | CASSPGQLNTEAFF
TRBV28 | NA | CASSLGQVVNYGYTF